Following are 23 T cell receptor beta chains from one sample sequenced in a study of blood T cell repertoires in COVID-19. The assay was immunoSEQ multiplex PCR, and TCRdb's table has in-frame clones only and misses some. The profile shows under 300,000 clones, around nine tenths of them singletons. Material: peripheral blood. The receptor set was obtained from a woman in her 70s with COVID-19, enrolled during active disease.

The chain's CDR3 is CATSRERTMNTEAFF. The DNA for the CDR3 is TGTGCCACCAGCAGAGAACGGACAATGAACACTGAAGCTTTCTTT. V gene TRBV15 combines with J gene TRBJ1-1, with D maybe TRBD1 (5 bases). Germline V gene lookup returns CDR1 LNHNV and CDR2 YYDKDF (reference sequence). The ends were cut back, 0 bases at V and 0 bases at J, with 8 bases in the middle. This CDR3 has 15 residues.

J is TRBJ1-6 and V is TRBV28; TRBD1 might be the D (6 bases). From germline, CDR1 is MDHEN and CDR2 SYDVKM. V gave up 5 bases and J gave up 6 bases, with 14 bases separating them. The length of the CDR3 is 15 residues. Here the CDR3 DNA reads TGTGCCAGCAGTCCCCCCACAGGGCGTAATTCACCCCTCCACTTT. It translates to CASSPPTGRNSPLHF. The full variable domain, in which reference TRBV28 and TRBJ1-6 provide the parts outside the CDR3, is DVKVTQSSRYLVKRTGEKVFLECVQDMDHENMFWYRQDPGLGLRLIYFSYDVKMKEKGDIPEGYSVSREKKERFSLILESASTNQTSMYLCASSPPTGRNSPLHFGNGTRLTVT.

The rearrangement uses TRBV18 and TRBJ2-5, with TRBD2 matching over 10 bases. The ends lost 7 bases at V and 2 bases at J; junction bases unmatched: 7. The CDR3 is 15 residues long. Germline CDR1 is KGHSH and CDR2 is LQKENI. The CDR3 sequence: CASCPGTSVQETQYF. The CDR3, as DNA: TGTGCCAGCTGCCCCGGGACTAGCGTACAAGAGACCCAGTACTTC.

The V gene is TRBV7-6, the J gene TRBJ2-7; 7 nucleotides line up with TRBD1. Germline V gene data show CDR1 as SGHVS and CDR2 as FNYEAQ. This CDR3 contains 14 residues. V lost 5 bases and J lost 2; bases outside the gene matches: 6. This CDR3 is CASSQTGNAYEQYF. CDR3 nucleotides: TGTGCCAGCAGCCAGACAGGGAATGCCTACGAGCAGTACTTC.

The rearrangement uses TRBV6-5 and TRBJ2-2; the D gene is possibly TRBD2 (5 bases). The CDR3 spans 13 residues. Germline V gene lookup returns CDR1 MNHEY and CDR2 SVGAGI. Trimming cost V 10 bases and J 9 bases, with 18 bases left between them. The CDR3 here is CATSSGSIRELFF. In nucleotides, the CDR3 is TGTGCCACTAGCAGTGGTAGTATTAGGGAGCTGTTTTTT.

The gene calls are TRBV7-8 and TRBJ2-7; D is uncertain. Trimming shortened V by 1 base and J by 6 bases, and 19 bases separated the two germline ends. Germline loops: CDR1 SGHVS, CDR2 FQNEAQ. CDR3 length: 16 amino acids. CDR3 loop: CASSLGFRATYGEQYF. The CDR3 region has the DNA TGTGCCAGCAGCTTAGGTTTTCGTGCCACCTATGGCGAGCAGTACTTC.

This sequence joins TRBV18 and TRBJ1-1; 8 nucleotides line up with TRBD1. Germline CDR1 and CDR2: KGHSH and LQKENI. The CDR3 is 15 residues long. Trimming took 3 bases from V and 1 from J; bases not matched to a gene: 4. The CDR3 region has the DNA TGTGCCAGCTCACCGTCCACAGGGGGGAACACTGAAGCTTTCTTT. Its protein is CASSPSTGGNTEAFF.

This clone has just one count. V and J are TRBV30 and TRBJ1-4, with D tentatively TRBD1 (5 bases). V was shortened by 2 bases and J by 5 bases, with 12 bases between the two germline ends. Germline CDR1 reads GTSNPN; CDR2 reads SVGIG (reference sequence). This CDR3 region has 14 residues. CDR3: CAWSMTEWNEKLFF. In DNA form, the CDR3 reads TGTGCCTGGAGTATGACAGAATGGAATGAAAAACTGTTTTTT.

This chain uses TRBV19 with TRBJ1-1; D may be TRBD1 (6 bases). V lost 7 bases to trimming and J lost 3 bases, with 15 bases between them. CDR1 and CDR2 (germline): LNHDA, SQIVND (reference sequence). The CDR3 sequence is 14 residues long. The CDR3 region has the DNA TGTGCCAGTACTATGGGGACATATTACACTGAAGCTTTCTTT. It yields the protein CASTMGTYYTEAFF.

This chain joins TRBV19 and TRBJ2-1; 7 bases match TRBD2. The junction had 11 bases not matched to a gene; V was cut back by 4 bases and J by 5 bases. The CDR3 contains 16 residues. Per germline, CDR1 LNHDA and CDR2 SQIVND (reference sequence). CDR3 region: CASSRHTSEKNNEQFF. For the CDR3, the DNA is TGTGCCAGTAGTAGGCACACTAGCGAGAAGAACAATGAGCAGTTCTTC.

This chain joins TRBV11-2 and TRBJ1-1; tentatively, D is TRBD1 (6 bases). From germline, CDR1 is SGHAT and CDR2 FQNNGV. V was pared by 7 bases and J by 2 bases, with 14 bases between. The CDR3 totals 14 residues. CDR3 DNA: TGTGCCAGCAACCCGACAGGCCCTAACACTGAAGCTTTCTTT. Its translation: CASNPTGPNTEAFF. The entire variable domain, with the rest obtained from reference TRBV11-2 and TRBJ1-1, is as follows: EAGVAQSPRYKIIEKRQSVAFWCNPISGHATLYWYQQILGQGPKLLIQFQNNGVVDDSQLPKDRFSAERLKGVDSTLKIQPAKLEDSAVYLCASNPTGPNTEAFFGQGTRLTVV.

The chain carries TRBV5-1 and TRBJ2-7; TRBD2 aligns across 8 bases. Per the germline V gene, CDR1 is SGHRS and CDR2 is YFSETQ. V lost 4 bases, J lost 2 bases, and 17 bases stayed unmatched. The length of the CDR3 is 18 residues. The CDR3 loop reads CASSPGGGLRMTAYEQYF. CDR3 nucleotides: TGCGCCAGCAGCCCCGGGGGGGGACTCCGCATGACCGCCTACGAGCAGTACTTC. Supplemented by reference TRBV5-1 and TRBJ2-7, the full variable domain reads KAGVTQTPRYLIKTRGQQVTLSCSPISGHRSVSWYQQTPGQGLQFLFEYFSETQRNKGNFPGRFSGRQFSNSRSEMNVSTLELGDSALYLCASSPGGGLRMTAYEQYFGPGTRLTVT.

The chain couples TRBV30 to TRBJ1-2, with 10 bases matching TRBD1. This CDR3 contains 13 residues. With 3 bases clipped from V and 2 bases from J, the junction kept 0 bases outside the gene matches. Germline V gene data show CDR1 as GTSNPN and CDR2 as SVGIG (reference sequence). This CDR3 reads CAWRGQGNYGYTF. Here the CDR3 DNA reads TGTGCCTGGAGGGGACAGGGGAACTATGGCTACACCTTC. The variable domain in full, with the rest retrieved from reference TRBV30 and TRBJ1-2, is SQTIHQWPATLVQPVGSPLSLECTVEGTSNPNLYWYRQAAGRGLQLLFYSVGIGQISSEVPQNLSASRPQDRQFILSSKKLLLSDSGFYLCAWRGQGNYGYTFGSGTRLTVV.

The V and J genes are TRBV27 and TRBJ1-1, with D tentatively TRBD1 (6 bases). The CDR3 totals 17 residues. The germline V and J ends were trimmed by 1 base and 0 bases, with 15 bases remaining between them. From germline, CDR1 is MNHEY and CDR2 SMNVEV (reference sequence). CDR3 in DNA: TGTGCCAGCAGTTTATTAGGGCAGGGGTGGGTGAACACTGAAGCTTTCTTT. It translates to CASSLLGQGWVNTEAFF.

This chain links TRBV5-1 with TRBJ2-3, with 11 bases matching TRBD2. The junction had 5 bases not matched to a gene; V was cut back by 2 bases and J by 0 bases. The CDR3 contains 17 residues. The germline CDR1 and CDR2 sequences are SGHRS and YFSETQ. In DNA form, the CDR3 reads TGCGCCAGCAGCTTTCTAGCGGGGGGAACTAGCACAGATACGCAGTATTTT. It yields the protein CASSFLAGGTSTDTQYF. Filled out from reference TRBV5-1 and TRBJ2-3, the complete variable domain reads KAGVTQTPRYLIKTRGQQVTLSCSPISGHRSVSWYQQTPGQGLQFLFEYFSETQRNKGNFPGRFSGRQFSNSRSEMNVSTLELGDSALYLCASSFLAGGTSTDTQYFGPGTRLTVL.

The CDR3 reads CASSIDWDSPNYGYTF. In DNA form, the CDR3 reads TGTGCCAGTAGTATAGACTGGGACAGCCCTAACTATGGCTACACCTTC. The rearrangement uses TRBV19 and TRBJ1-2; 7 bases align to TRBD1. V lost 0 bases, J lost 0 bases, and 4 bases stayed unmatched. This CDR3 contains 16 residues. In germline, CDR1 is LNHDA, CDR2 SQIVND (reference sequence).

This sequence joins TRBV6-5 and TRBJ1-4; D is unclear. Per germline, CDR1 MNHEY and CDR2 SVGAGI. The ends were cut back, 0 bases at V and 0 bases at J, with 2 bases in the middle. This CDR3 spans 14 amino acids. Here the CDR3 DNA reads TGTGCCAGCAGTTACTCCGCAACTAATGAAAAACTGTTTTTT. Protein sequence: CASSYSATNEKLFF.

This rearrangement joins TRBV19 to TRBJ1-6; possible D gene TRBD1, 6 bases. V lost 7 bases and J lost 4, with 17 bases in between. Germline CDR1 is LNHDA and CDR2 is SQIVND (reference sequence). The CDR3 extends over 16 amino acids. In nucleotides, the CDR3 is TGTGCCAGTACCCCGTCAGGGGACCTGTATAATTCACCCCTCCACTTT. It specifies CASTPSGDLYNSPLHF.

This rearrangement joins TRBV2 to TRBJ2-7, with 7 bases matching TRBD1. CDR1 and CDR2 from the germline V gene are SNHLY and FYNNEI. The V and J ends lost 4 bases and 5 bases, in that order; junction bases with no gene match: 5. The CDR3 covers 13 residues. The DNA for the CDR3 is TGTGCCAGCAGTGGCCGACAGGGTAACGAGCAGTACTTC. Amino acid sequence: CASSGRQGNEQYF. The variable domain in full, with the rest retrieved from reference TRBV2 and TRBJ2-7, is EPEVTQTPSHQVTQMGQEVILRCVPISNHLYFYWYRQILGQKVEFLVSFYNNEISEKSEIFDDQFSVERPDGSNFTLKIRSTKLEDSAMYFCASSGRQGNEQYFGPGTRLTVT.

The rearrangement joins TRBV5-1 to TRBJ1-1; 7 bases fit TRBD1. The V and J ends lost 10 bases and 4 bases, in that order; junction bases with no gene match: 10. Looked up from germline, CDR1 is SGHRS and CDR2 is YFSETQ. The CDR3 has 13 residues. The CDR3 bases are TGCGCCGACGACACAGGGGTAGGCACTGAAGCTTTCTTT. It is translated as CADDTGVGTEAFF. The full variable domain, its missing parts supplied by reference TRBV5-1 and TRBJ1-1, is KAGVTQTPRYLIKTRGQQVTLSCSPISGHRSVSWYQQTPGQGLQFLFEYFSETQRNKGNFPGRFSGRQFSNSRSEMNVSTLELGDSALYLCADDTGVGTEAFFGQGTRLTVV.

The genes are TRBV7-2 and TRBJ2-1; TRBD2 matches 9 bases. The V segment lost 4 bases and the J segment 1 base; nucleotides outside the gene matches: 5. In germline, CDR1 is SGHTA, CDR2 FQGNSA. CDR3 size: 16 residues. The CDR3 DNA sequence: TGTGCCAGCAGCTCTTTTAGCGGGGGTTCCTACAATGAGCAGTTCTTC. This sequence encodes CASSSFSGGSYNEQFF.

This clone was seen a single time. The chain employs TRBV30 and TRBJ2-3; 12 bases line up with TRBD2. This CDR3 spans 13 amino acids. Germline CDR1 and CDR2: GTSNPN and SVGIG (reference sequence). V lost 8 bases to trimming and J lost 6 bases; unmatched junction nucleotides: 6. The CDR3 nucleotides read TGTGCCGGGACTAGCGGGCGGGGGGATACGCAGTATTTT. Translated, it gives CAGTSGRGDTQYF. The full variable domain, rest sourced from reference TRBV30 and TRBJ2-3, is SQTIHQWPATLVQPVGSPLSLECTVEGTSNPNLYWYRQAAGRGLQLLFYSVGIGQISSEVPQNLSASRPQDRQFILSSKKLLLSDSGFYLCAGTSGRGDTQYFGPGTRLTVL.

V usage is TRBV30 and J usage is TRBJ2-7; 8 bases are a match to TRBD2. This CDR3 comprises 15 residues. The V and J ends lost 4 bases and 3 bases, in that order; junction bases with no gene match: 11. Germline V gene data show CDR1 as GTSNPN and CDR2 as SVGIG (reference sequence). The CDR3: CAWTPLAEGFYEQYF. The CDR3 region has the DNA TGTGCCTGGACCCCACTAGCGGAGGGTTTCTACGAGCAGTACTTC.